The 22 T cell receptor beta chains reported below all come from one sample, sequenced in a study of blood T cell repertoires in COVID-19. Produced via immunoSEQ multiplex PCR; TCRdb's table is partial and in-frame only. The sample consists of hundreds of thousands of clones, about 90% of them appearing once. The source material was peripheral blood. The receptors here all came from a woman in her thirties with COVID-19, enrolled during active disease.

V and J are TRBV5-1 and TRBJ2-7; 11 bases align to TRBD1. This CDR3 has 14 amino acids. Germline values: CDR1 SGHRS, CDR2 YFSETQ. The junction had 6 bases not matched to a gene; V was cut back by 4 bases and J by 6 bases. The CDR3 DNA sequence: TGCGCCAGCAGCCCCGGACAGGGGGCTGGCGAGCAGTACTTC. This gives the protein CASSPGQGAGEQYF.

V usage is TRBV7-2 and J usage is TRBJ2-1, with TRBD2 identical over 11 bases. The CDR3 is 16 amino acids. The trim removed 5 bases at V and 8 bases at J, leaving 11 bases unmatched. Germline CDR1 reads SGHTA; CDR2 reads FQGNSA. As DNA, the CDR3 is TGTGCCAGCAGCCAAGGGATAGCGGGAGGGGTAGATGAGCAGTTCTTC. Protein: CASSQGIAGGVDEQFF.

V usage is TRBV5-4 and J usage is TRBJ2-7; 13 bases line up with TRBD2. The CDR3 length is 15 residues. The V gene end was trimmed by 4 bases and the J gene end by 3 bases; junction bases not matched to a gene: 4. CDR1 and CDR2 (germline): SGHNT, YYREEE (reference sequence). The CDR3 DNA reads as TGTGCCAGCAGCCATACTAGCGGGAGGGACTACGAGCAGTACTTC. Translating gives CASSHTSGRDYEQYF.

CDR3 sequence (DNA): TGTGCCAGCAGCTTAACGGACTGGGTGAACGAGCAGTACTTC. This translates into CASSLTDWVNEQYF. The V gene is TRBV5-6, the J gene TRBJ2-7; the D gene is possibly TRBD2 (5 bases). V was clipped by 2 bases and J by 5 bases, with 14 bases between them. The CDR3 extends over 14 amino acids. Germline values: CDR1 SGHDT, CDR2 YYEEEE.

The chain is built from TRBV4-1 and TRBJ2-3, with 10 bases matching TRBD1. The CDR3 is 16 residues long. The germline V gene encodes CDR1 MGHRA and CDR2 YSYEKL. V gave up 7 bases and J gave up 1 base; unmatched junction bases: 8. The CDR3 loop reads CASTTAGTGGTDTQYF. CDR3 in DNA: TGCGCCAGCACGACCGCCGGGACAGGGGGCACAGATACGCAGTATTTT.

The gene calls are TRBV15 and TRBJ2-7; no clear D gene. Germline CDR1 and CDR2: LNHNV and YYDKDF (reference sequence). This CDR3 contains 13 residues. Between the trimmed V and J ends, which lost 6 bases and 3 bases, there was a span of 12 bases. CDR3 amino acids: CATRSRPGYEQYF. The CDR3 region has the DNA TGTGCCACCAGATCGCGCCCGGGCTACGAGCAGTACTTC.

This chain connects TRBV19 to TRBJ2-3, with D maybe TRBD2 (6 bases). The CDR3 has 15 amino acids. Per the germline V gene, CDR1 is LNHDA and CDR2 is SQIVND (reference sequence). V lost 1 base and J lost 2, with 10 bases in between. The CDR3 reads CASSIVGGSTDTQYF. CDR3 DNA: TGTGCCAGTAGTATAGTGGGGGGTTCCACAGATACGCAGTATTTT.

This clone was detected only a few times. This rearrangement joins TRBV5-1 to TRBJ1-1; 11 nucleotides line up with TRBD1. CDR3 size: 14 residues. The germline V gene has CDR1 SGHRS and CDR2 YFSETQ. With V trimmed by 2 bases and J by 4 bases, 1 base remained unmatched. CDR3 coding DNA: TGCGCCAGCAGCTTTGGGACAGGGGGCACTGAAGCTTTCTTT. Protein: CASSFGTGGTEAFF. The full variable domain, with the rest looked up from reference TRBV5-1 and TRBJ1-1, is KAGVTQTPRYLIKTRGQQVTLSCSPISGHRSVSWYQQTPGQGLQFLFEYFSETQRNKGNFPGRFSGRQFSNSRSEMNVSTLELGDSALYLCASSFGTGGTEAFFGQGTRLTVV.

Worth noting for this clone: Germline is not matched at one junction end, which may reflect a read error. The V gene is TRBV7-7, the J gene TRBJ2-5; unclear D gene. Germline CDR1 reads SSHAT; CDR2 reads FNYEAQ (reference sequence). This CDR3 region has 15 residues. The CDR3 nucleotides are TGTGCTAGCAGCTCGATTTCCAGAGGCCAAGAGACCCAGTACTTC. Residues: CASSSISRGQETQYF.

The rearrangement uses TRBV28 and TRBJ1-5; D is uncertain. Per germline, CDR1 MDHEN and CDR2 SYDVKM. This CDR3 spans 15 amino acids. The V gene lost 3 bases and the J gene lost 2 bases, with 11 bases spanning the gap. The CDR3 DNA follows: TGTGCCAGCAGTTTTGAGGGAGAGGGCAATCAGCCCCAGCATTTT. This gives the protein CASSFEGEGNQPQHF.

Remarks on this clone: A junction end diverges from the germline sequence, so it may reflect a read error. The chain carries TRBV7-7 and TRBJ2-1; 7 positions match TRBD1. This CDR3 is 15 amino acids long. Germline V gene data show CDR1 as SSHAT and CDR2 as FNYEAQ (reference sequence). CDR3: CASSPRDSSYNEQFF. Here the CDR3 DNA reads TGTGCTAGCAGCCCCCGGGACAGCTCCTACAATGAGCAGTTCTTC.

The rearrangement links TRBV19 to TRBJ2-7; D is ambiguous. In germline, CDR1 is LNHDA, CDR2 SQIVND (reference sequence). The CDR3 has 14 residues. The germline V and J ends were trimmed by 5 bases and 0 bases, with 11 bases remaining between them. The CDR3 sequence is CASSPARRSYEQYF. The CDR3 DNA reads TGTGCCAGTAGTCCCGCCAGGCGCTCCTACGAGCAGTACTTC.

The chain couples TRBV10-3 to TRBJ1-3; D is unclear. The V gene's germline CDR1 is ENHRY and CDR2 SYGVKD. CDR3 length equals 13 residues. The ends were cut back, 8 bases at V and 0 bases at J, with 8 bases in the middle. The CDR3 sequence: CAIGQNSGNTIYF. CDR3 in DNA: TGTGCCATCGGCCAGAACTCTGGAAACACCATATATTTT.

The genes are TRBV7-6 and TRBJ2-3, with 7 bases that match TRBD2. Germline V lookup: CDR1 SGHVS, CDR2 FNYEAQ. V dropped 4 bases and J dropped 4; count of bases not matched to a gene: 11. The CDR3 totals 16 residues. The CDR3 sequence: CASSSHLAEVSDTQYF. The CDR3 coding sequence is TGTGCCAGCAGCTCCCATCTAGCGGAAGTGTCAGATACGCAGTATTTT.

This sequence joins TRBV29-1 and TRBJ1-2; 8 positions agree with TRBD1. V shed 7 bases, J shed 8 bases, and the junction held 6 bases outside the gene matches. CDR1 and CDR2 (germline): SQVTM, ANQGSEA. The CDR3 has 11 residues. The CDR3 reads CSAWTGQGYTF. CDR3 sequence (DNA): TGCAGCGCTTGGACAGGGCAGGGCTACACCTTC.

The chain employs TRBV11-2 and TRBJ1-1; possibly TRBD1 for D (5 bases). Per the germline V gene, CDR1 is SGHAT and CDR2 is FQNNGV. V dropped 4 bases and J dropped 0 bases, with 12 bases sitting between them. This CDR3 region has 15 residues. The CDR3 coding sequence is TGTGCCAGCAGCTCAGTAAGGGGCCTGAACACTGAAGCTTTCTTT. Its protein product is CASSSVRGLNTEAFF.

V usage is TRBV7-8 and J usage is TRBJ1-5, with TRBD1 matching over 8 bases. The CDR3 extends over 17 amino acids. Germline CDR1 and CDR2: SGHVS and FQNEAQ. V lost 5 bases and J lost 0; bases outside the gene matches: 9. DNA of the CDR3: TGTGCCAGCAGCCCCGACAGGGGTGTTTATAGCAATCAGCCCCAGCATTTT. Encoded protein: CASSPDRGVYSNQPQHF.

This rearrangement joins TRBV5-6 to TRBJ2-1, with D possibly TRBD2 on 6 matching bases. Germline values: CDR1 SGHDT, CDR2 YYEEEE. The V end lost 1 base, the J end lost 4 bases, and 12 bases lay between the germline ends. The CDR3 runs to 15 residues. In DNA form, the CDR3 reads TGTGCCAGCAGCTTGAGCGCGACTAGATACAATGAGCAGTTCTTC. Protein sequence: CASSLSATRYNEQFF. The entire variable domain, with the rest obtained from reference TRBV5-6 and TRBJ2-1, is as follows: DAGVTQSPTHLIKTRGQQVTLRCSPKSGHDTVSWYQQALGQGPQFIFQYYEEEERQRGNFPDRFSGHQFPNYSSELNVNALLLGDSALYLCASSLSATRYNEQFFGPGTRLTVL.

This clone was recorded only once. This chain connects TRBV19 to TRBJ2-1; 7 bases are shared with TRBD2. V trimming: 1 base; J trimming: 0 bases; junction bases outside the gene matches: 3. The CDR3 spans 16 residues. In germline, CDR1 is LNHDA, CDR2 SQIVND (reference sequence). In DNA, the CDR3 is TGTGCCAGTAGTATAGGTGGGAGGGCCTCCTACAATGAGCAGTTCTTC. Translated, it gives CASSIGGRASYNEQFF.

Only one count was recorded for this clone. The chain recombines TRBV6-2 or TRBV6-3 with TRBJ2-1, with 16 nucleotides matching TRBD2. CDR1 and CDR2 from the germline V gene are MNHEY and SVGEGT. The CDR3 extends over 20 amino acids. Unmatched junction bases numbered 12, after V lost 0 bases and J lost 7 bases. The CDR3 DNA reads TGTGCCAGCAGTTACTCGGAGACCGGGACTAGCGGGAGGGACGTGAATGAGCAGTTCTTC. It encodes CASSYSETGTSGRDVNEQFF.

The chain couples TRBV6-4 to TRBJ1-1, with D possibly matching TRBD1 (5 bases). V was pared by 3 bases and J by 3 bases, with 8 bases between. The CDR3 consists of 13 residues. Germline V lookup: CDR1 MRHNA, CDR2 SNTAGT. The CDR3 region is CASSDGGDTEAFF. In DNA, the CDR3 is TGTGCCAGCAGTGATGGGGGGGACACTGAAGCTTTCTTT.

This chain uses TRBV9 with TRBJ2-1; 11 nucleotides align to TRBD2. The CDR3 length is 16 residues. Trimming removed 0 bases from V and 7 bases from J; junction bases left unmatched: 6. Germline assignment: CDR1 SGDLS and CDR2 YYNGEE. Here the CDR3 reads CASSVEGSGRGNEQFF. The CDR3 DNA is TGTGCCAGCAGCGTAGAAGGTAGCGGGAGGGGGAATGAGCAGTTCTTC.